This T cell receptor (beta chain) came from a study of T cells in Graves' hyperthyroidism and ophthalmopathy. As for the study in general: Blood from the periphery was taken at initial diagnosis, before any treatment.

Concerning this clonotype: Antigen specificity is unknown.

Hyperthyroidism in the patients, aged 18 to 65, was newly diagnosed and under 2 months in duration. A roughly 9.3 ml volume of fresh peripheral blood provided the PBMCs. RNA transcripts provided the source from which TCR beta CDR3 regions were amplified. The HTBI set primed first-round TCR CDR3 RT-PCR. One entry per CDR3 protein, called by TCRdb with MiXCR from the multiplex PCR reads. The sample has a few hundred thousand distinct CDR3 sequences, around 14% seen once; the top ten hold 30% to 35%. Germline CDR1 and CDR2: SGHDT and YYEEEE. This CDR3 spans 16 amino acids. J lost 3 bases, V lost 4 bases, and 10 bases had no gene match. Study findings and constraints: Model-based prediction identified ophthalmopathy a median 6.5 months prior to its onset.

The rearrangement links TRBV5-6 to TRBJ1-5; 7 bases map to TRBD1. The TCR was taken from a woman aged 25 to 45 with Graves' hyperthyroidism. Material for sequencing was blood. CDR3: CASSDTGTASNQPQHF. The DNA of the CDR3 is TGTGCCAGCAGCGATACGGGGACAGCCTCCAATCAGCCCCAGCATTTT.